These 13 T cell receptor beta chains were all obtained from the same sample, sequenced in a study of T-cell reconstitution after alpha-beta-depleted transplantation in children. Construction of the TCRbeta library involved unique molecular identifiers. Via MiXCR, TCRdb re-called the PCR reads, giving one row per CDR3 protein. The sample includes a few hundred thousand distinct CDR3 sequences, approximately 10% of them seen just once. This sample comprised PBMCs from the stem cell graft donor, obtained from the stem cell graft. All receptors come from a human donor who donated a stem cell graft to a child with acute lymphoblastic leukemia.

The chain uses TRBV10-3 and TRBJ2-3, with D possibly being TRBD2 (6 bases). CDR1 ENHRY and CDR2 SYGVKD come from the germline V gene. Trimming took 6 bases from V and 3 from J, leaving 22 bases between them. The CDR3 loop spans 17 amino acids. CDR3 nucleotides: TGTGCCATCAGGGGCGGAAAAGGAGGGTTGGTGACAGATACGCAGTATTTT. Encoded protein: CAIRGGKGGLVTDTQYF.

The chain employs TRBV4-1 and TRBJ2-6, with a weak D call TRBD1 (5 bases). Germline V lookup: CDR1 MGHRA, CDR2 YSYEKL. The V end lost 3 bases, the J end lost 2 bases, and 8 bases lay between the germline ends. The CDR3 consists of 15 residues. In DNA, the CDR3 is TGCGCCAGCAGCCAGAAGGGGCCTGGGGCCAACGTCCTGACTTTC. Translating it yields CASSQKGPGANVLTF.

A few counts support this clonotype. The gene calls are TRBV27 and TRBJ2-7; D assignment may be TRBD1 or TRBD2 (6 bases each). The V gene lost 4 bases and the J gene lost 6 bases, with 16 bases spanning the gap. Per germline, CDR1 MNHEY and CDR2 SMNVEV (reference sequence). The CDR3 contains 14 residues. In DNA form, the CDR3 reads TGTGCCAGCAGTTCGGCAAGCAGGGGAGGCGAGCAGTACTTC. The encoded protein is CASSSASRGGEQYF.

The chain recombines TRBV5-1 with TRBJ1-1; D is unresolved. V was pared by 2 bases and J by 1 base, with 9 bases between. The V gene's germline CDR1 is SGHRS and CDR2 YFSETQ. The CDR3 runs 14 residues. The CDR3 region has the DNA TGCGCCAGCAGCTTTAGTACACAGAACACTGAAGCTTTCTTT. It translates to CASSFSTQNTEAFF. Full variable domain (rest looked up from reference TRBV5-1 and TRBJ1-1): KAGVTQTPRYLIKTRGQQVTLSCSPISGHRSVSWYQQTPGQGLQFLFEYFSETQRNKGNFPGRFSGRQFSNSRSEMNVSTLELGDSALYLCASSFSTQNTEAFFGQGTRLTVV.

The CDR3 here is CASSRSGYGAKNIQYF. Here the CDR3 DNA reads TGTGCCAGCAGCAGGTCGGGGTACGGGGCCAAAAACATTCAGTACTTC. This sequence joins TRBV6-1 and TRBJ2-4; possibly TRBD2 for D (5 bases). The CDR3 totals 16 residues. Germline CDR1 and CDR2: MNHNS and SASEGT. The ends were cut back, 6 bases at V and 1 base at J, with 16 bases in the middle.

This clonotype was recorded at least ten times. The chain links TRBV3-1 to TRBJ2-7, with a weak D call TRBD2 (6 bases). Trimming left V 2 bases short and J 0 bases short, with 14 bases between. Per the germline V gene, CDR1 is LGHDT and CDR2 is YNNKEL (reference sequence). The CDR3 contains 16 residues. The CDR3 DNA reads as TGTGCCAGCAGCCAATACCGGGACGGGAGCTCCTACGAGCAGTACTTC. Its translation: CASSQYRDGSSYEQYF.

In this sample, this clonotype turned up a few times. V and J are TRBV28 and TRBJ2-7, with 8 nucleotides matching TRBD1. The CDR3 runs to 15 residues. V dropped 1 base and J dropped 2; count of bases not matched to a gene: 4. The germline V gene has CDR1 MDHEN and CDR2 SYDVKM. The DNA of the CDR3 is TGTGCCAGCAGTTTATACAGGGGGTCTCCCTACGAGCAGTACTTC. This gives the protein CASSLYRGSPYEQYF.

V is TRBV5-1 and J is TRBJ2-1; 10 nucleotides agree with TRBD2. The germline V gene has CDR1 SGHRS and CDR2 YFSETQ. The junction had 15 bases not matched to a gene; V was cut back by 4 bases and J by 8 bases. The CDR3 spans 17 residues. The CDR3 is CASSPRPEAGGLHEQFF. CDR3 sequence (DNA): TGCGCCAGCAGCCCTCGGCCAGAAGCGGGAGGGCTCCATGAGCAGTTCTTC.

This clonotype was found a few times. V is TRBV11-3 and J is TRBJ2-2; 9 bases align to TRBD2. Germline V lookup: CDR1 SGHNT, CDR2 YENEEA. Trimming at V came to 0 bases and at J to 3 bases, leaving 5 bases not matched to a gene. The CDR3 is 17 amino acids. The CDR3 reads CASSLDPQREDTGELFF. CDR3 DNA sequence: TGTGCCAGCAGCTTAGATCCCCAGCGGGAGGACACCGGGGAGCTGTTTTTT.

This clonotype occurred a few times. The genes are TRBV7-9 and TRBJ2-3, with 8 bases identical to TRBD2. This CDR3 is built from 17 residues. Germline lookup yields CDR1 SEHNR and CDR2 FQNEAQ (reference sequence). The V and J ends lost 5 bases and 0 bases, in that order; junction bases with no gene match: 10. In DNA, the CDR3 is TGTGCCAGCAGCCCCTTCGGACTAGCTGCTAGCACAGATACGCAGTATTTT. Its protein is CASSPFGLAASTDTQYF.

CDR3 nucleotides: TGCAGTGCTAGAAGCCAAGCGGCTAGCACAGATACGCAGTATTTT. Its protein is CSARSQAASTDTQYF. The chain joins TRBV20-1 to TRBJ2-3, with D possibly being TRBD2 (5 bases). The CDR3 spans 15 residues. V shed 2 bases and J shed 0 bases, with 12 bases lying between them. Germline lookup yields CDR1 DFQATT and CDR2 SNEGSKA (reference sequence).

This chain's CDR3 is CASSSKGGQPQHF. The CDR3 DNA sequence: TGCGCCAGCAGCTCGAAGGGCGGGCAGCCCCAGCATTTT. The chain carries TRBV5-1 and TRBJ1-5; D not resolved. V lost 3 bases, J lost 7 bases, and 11 bases lay in between. CDR1 is SGHRS and CDR2 is YFSETQ in the germline V gene. CDR3 length: 13 residues.

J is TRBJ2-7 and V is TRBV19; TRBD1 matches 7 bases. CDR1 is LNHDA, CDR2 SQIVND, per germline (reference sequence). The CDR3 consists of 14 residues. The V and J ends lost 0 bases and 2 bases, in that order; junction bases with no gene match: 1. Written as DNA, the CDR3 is TGTGCCAGTAGTATAGACGGACAGGCCTACGAGCAGTACTTC. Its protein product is CASSIDGQAYEQYF.